Presented here are 30 T cell receptor beta chains from one specimen sequenced in a study of T cell responses to AZD1222 COVID-19 vaccine. Sequencing was performed with immunoSEQ multiplex PCR; in TCRdb, only in-frame clones are kept and a portion is missing. The data contain 89,000 or so clones, roughly 88% of them seen just once; the ten biggest clones take up about 15%. The input for sequencing was peripheral blood, taken on day 0 of AZD1222 vaccination. The receptors stem from an adult in good health.

The chain joins TRBV4-2 to TRBJ1-4, with 9 bases that match TRBD1. V was pared by 4 bases and J by 8 bases, with 8 bases of the junction left unmatched. The germline gives CDR1 LGHNA, CDR2 YNFKEQ. The CDR3 contains 15 residues. The CDR3 region has the DNA TGTGCCAGCAGCCGGCCGGGACAGGGAAGGGAAAAACTGTTTTTT. Its protein product is CASSRPGQGREKLFF.

The rearrangement links TRBV6-1 to TRBJ1-2, with D possibly being TRBD1 (6 bases). The CDR3 runs 15 residues. Germline values: CDR1 MNHNS, CDR2 SASEGT. Trimming shortened V by 7 bases and J by 1 base, and 16 bases separated the two germline ends. CDR3 sequence reads: CASTRGTRLNYGYTF. The CDR3 DNA reads TGTGCCAGCACTAGGGGGACAAGGCTTAACTATGGCTACACCTTC.

The chain couples TRBV4-1 to TRBJ1-2, with TRBD1 identical over 7 bases. Per the germline V gene, CDR1 is MGHRA and CDR2 is YSYEKL. CDR3 size: 14 residues. The ends lost 6 bases at V and 2 bases at J; junction bases unmatched: 6. CDR3: CASRPPGQNYGYTF. DNA of the CDR3: TGCGCCAGCAGGCCTCCGGGACAGAACTATGGCTACACCTTC.

The chain recombines TRBV4-2 with TRBJ1-5, with D possibly being TRBD1 (6 bases). Between the trimmed V and J ends, which lost 4 bases and 7 bases, there was a span of 23 bases. There are 17 residues in the CDR3. Germline-derived CDR1 and CDR2 are LGHNA and YNFKEQ. CDR3 residues: CASSRSITGSPWQPQHF. The CDR3 nucleotides read TGTGCCAGCAGCCGATCAATTACAGGGTCCCCATGGCAGCCCCAGCATTTT.

This clone was detected once. In nucleotides, the CDR3 is TGTGCCAGCAGCCCCAGACCCACAAGCACAGATACGCAGTATTTT. Encoded protein: CASSPRPTSTDTQYF. The chain employs TRBV5-6 and TRBJ2-3; D not resolved. The CDR3 contains 15 residues. Germline-derived CDR1 and CDR2 are SGHDT and YYEEEE. The germline V and J ends were trimmed by 4 bases and 0 bases, with 12 bases remaining between them. Full variable domain (remainder filled in from reference TRBV5-6 and TRBJ2-3): DAGVTQSPTHLIKTRGQQVTLRCSPKSGHDTVSWYQQALGQGPQFIFQYYEEEERQRGNFPDRFSGHQFPNYSSELNVNALLLGDSALYLCASSPRPTSTDTQYFGPGTRLTVL.

The chain couples TRBV5-6 to TRBJ1-2, with 10 bases aligning to TRBD1. The CDR3 is 15 amino acids. The J segment lost 5 bases and the V segment lost 5 bases, leaving 9 bases of the junction unmatched. Per the germline V gene, CDR1 is SGHDT and CDR2 is YYEEEE. This CDR3 is CASSHTDRGGYGYTF. In DNA, the CDR3 is TGTGCCAGCAGTCACACGGACAGGGGGGGTTATGGCTACACCTTC.

The J gene is TRBJ2-2, the V gene TRBV29-1; the D gene is possibly TRBD1 (6 bases). CDR1 and CDR2 (germline): SQVTM, ANQGSEA. The CDR3 length is 14 residues. V lost 4 bases, J lost 2 bases, and 11 bases lay in between. Written as DNA, the CDR3 is TGCAGCGTTGGGGGGCGGGTAAACACCGGGGAGCTGTTTTTT. This codes for CSVGGRVNTGELFF.

V gene TRBV6-6 combines with J gene TRBJ2-7; tentatively, D is TRBD1 or TRBD2 (6 bases each). Germline lookup yields CDR1 MNHNY and CDR2 SVGAGI (reference sequence). The CDR3 consists of 15 residues. Between the trimmed V and J ends, which lost 2 bases and 3 bases, there was a span of 14 bases. This chain's CDR3 is CASSYRVGGDYEQYF. Here the CDR3 DNA reads TGTGCCAGCAGTTACAGAGTGGGGGGCGACTACGAGCAGTACTTC.

The chain employs TRBV18 and TRBJ2-2, with 13 bases identical to TRBD2. The CDR3 consists of 18 residues. Germline V gives CDR1 KGHSH, CDR2 LQKENI. Trimming at V came to 3 bases and at J to 5 bases, leaving 9 bases not matched to a gene. CDR3 sequence: CASSPRSLAGGPTGELFF. In DNA, the CDR3 is TGTGCCAGCTCACCCCGCTCACTAGCGGGAGGGCCGACCGGGGAGCTGTTTTTT.

V gene TRBV19 combines with J gene TRBJ1-2; TRBD1 matches 8 bases. CDR1 and CDR2 from the germline V gene are LNHDA and SQIVND (reference sequence). There are 15 residues in the CDR3. With 6 bases clipped from V and 4 bases from J, the junction kept 10 bases outside the gene matches. CDR3 amino acids: CASSPIGGQVYGYTF. The CDR3 DNA sequence: TGTGCCAGTAGCCCGATCGGGGGACAGGTCTATGGCTACACCTTC.

This chain links TRBV24-1 with TRBJ2-7; TRBD1 matches 9 bases. CDR3 length: 16 amino acids. J lost 3 bases, V lost 3 bases, and 8 bases had no gene match. The germline CDR1 and CDR2 sequences are KGHDR and SFDVKD. The CDR3 here is CATSDGTGITLYEQYF. CDR3 coding DNA: TGTGCCACCAGTGATGGGACAGGGATCACCCTCTACGAGCAGTACTTC.

This clone was seen a few times. V is TRBV28 and J is TRBJ2-1; TRBD2 is a possible D gene (5 bases). V lost 6 bases to trimming and J lost 1 base, with 16 bases between them. The CDR3 loop spans 16 amino acids. Germline loops: CDR1 MDHEN, CDR2 SYDVKM. The CDR3 DNA follows: TGTGCCAGCAGCAGCGGAAAAATTAGGTCCTACAATGAGCAGTTCTTC. The encoded protein is CASSSGKIRSYNEQFF.

The V and J genes are TRBV19 and TRBJ2-5; D is perhaps TRBD2 (5 bases). The germline CDR1 and CDR2 sequences are LNHDA and SQIVND (reference sequence). V lost 6 bases, J lost 4 bases, and 15 bases lay in between. CDR3 length: 14 residues. The CDR3 DNA follows: TGTGCCAGTAGGGACTCAAGGACGCGAGAGACCCAGTACTTC. Its translation is CASRDSRTRETQYF.

This clone has ten or more counts. The chain joins TRBV6-5 to TRBJ2-7, with a weak D call TRBD2 (6 bases). The germline V gene has CDR1 MNHEY and CDR2 SVGAGI. The CDR3 consists of 15 residues. Deletions cut 2 bases from V and 2 bases from J, with 13 bases between. The CDR3 loop reads CASSYEPSEAYEQYF. The CDR3 DNA sequence: TGTGCCAGCAGTTACGAGCCTAGCGAGGCCTACGAGCAGTACTTC.

The gene calls are TRBV7-2 and TRBJ2-1; perhaps TRBD2 as D (5 bases). The CDR3 contains 14 residues. The germline V and J ends were trimmed by 2 bases and 6 bases, with 11 bases remaining between them. Germline loops: CDR1 SGHTA, CDR2 FQGNSA. The CDR3 protein is CASSLMRAGNEQFF. Written as DNA, the CDR3 is TGTGCCAGCAGCTTAATGAGGGCTGGCAATGAGCAGTTCTTC.

The V call is TRBV28, the J call TRBJ2-6; tentatively, D is TRBD1 (5 bases). The CDR3 has 15 amino acids. The germline V gene encodes CDR1 MDHEN and CDR2 SYDVKM. Trimming stripped 5 bases from V and 0 bases from J, with 8 bases between. The CDR3 reads CASSGAFSGANVLTF. DNA of the CDR3: TGTGCCAGCAGTGGGGCCTTCTCTGGGGCCAACGTCCTGACTTTC.

The V call is TRBV4-1, the J call TRBJ1-2; no clear D. Germline V gives CDR1 MGHRA, CDR2 YSYEKL. The CDR3 has 15 residues. Trimming cost V 0 bases and J 0 bases, with 8 bases left between them. The CDR3 spells CASSQDEGTNYGYTF. As DNA, the CDR3 is TGCGCCAGCAGCCAAGATGAGGGTACTAACTATGGCTACACCTTC.

The V and J genes are TRBV27 and TRBJ2-2; D may correspond to TRBD1 or TRBD2 (5 bases each). V shed 7 bases and J shed 4 bases, with 10 bases lying between them. The germline V gene encodes CDR1 MNHEY and CDR2 SMNVEV (reference sequence). CDR3 length equals 13 residues. The DNA of the CDR3 is TGTGCCAGCAACTCGGGGCCCACCGGGGAGCTGTTTTTT. Residues: CASNSGPTGELFF.

The V and J genes are TRBV7-9 and TRBJ2-3, with 7 bases aligning to TRBD2. CDR3 length: 16 residues. After removal of 7 bases from V and 3 bases from J, the junction contained 13 bases not matched to a gene. Germline lookup yields CDR1 SEHNR and CDR2 FQNEAQ (reference sequence). In DNA, the CDR3 is TGTGCCAGCACCCTAACACTCACGGGAGGAACAGATACGCAGTATTTT. It is translated as CASTLTLTGGTDTQYF.

The V and J genes are TRBV10-3 and TRBJ1-1; no definite D call. This CDR3 has 15 amino acids. V was cut by 5 bases and J by 0 bases, with 13 bases left in between. The germline V gene encodes CDR1 ENHRY and CDR2 SYGVKD. The CDR3 bases are TGTGCCATCAGTACACCGGCGGGGATGAACACTGAAGCTTTCTTT. Translation: CAISTPAGMNTEAFF.

The V call is TRBV19, the J call TRBJ1-1; D not resolved. This CDR3 has 11 amino acids. Germline-derived CDR1 and CDR2 are LNHDA and SQIVND (reference sequence). Deletions cut 4 bases from V and 1 base from J, with 1 base between. This CDR3 reads CASSRNTEAFF. DNA for the CDR3: TGTGCCAGTAGTAGGAACACTGAAGCTTTCTTT.

This clone was observed once. The J gene is TRBJ1-2, the V gene TRBV7-9; 11 positions match TRBD1. The V segment lost 6 bases and the J segment 1 base; nucleotides outside the gene matches: 1. The germline V gene has CDR1 SEHNR and CDR2 FQNEAQ (reference sequence). The CDR3 sequence is 14 residues long. The CDR3 DNA reads as TGTGCCAGCAGGGGACAGGGGGATAACTATGGCTACACCTTC. Translation: CASRGQGDNYGYTF.

This chain joins TRBV2 and TRBJ2-3; 13 bases map to TRBD2. This CDR3 is built from 17 residues. Germline CDR1 and CDR2: SNHLY and FYNNEI. The V gene end was trimmed by 1 base and the J gene end by 8 bases; junction bases not matched to a gene: 9. CDR3 sequence: CASSEERLAGGEGTQYF. CDR3 sequence (DNA): TGTGCCAGCAGTGAAGAAAGACTAGCGGGAGGAGAGGGTACGCAGTATTTT.

The gene calls are TRBV28 and TRBJ2-1; D ambiguous. The CDR3 loop spans 13 amino acids. V was trimmed by 10 bases and J by 6 bases, leaving 16 bases between them. The germline V gene has CDR1 MDHEN and CDR2 SYDVKM. The CDR3 region has the DNA TGTGCCACCCGGTGGGCCGCAGTCAATGAGCAGTTCTTC. Amino acid sequence: CATRWAAVNEQFF.

The chain couples TRBV6-1 to TRBJ1-2; 7 nucleotides align to TRBD1. The CDR3 is made up of 16 amino acids. With V trimmed by 4 bases and J by 4 bases, 12 bases remained unmatched. Germline CDR1 reads MNHNS; CDR2 reads SASEGT. CDR3 sequence: CASSGLHTGEGYGYTF. For the CDR3, the DNA is TGTGCCAGCAGTGGACTACACACAGGGGAGGGCTATGGCTACACCTTC.

V usage is TRBV5-1 and J usage is TRBJ2-1, with 7 bases that match TRBD2. Germline-derived CDR1 and CDR2 are SGHRS and YFSETQ. With 0 bases clipped from V and 0 bases from J, the junction kept 12 bases outside the gene matches. The CDR3 covers 19 residues. The CDR3 sequence is CASSLGGLAGLDSYNEQFF. The CDR3 DNA is TGCGCCAGCAGCTTGGGGGGCTTAGCGGGCCTCGACTCCTACAATGAGCAGTTCTTC.

The chain recombines TRBV18 with TRBJ1-1; no firm D call. This CDR3 region has 14 residues. V was trimmed by 6 bases and J by 1 base, leaving 12 bases between them. Germline V gene lookup returns CDR1 KGHSH and CDR2 LQKENI. CDR3 sequence: CASSIEKGNTEAFF. As DNA, the CDR3 is TGTGCCAGCTCCATAGAAAAGGGGAACACTGAAGCTTTCTTT.

The V and J genes are TRBV10-3 and TRBJ1-2; 12 bases are shared with TRBD1. This CDR3 region has 13 residues. The trim removed 7 bases at V and 4 bases at J, leaving 1 base unmatched. In germline, CDR1 is ENHRY, CDR2 SYGVKD. CDR3 protein: CAITGQGAYGYTF. The DNA for the CDR3 is TGTGCCATCACGGGACAGGGGGCCTATGGCTACACCTTC.

This chain links TRBV18 with TRBJ2-3; TRBD1 or TRBD2 may be the D gene (5 bases each). In germline, CDR1 is KGHSH, CDR2 LQKENI. The CDR3 sequence is 13 residues long. V lost 0 bases to trimming and J lost 11 bases, with 12 bases between them. The CDR3 is CASSPPGERGQYF. The CDR3 DNA reads as TGTGCCAGCTCACCACCGGGGGAGCGCGGGCAGTATTTT. Supplemented by reference TRBV18 and TRBJ2-3, the full variable domain reads NAGVMQNPRHLVRRRGQEARLRCSPMKGHSHVYWYRQLPEEGLKFMVYLQKENIIDESGMPKERFSAEFPKEGPSILRIQQVVRGDSAAYFCASSPPGERGQYFGPGTRLTVL.

The chain joins TRBV7-2 to TRBJ2-7; D is uncertain. Germline CDR1 reads SGHTA; CDR2 reads FQGNSA. The CDR3 runs 11 residues. With 2 bases removed from V and 4 bases from J, the gap between germline ends came to 3 bases. This CDR3 reads CASSLMYEQYF. The CDR3 nucleotides are TGTGCCAGCAGCTTAATGTACGAGCAGTACTTC.